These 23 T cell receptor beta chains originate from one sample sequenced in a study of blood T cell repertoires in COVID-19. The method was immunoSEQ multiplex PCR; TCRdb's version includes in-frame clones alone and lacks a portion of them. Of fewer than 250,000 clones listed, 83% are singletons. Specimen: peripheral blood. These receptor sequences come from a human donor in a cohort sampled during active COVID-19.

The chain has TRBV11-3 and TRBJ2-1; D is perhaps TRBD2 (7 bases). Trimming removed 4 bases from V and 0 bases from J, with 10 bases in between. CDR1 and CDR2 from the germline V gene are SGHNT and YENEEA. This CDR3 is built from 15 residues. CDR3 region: CASSSGGLSYNEQFF. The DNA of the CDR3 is TGTGCCAGCAGCTCCGGGGGGCTCTCCTACAATGAGCAGTTCTTC.

CDR3 sequence reads: CASSSRQGAYEKLFF. The CDR3 nucleotides read TGTGCCAGCAGCTCACGACAGGGGGCTTATGAAAAACTGTTTTTT. The chain has TRBV3-1 (or the pseudogene TRBV3-2) and TRBJ1-4, with 10 bases aligning to TRBD1. Germline values: CDR1 LGHDT, CDR2 YNNKEL (reference sequence). V shed 5 bases and J 6 bases; nucleotides not matched to a gene: 6. The CDR3 runs to 15 residues.

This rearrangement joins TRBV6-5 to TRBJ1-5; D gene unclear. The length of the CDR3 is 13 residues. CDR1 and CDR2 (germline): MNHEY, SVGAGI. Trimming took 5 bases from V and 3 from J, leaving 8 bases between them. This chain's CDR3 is CASSNRDNQPQHF. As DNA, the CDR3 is TGTGCCAGCAGTAACCGGGACAATCAGCCCCAGCATTTT.

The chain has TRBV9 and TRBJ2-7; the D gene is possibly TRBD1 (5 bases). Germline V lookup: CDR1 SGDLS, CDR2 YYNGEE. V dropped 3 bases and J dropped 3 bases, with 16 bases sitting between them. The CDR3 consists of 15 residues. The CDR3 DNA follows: TGTGCCAGCAGCGAGGGGCCACAGATAAACTACGAGCAGTACTTC. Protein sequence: CASSEGPQINYEQYF. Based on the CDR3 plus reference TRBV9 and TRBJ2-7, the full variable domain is DSGVTQTPKHLITATGQRVTLRCSPRSGDLSVYWYQQSLDQGLQFLIQYYNGEERAKGNILERFSAQQFPDLHSELNLSSLELGDSALYFCASSEGPQINYEQYFGPGTRLTVT.

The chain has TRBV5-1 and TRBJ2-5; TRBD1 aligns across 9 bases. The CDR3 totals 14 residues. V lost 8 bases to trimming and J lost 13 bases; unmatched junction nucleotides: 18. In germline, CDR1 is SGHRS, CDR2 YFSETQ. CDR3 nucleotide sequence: TGCGCCAGTGACGACGGGACAGGGTACAACAGACGGTACTTC. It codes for CASDDGTGYNRRYF.

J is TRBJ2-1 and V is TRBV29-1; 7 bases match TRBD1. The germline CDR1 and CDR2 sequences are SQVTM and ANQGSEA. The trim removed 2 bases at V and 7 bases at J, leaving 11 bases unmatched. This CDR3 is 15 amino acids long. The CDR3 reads CSVEKTGLVANEQFF. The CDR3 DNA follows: TGCAGCGTTGAAAAGACAGGGCTCGTCGCAAATGAGCAGTTCTTC.

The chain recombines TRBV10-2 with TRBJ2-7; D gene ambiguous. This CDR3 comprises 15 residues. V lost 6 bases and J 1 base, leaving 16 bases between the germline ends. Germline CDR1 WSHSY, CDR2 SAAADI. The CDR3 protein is CASRGGGILSYEQYF. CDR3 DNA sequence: TGCGCCAGCAGGGGTGGCGGAATCTTATCCTACGAGCAGTACTTC.

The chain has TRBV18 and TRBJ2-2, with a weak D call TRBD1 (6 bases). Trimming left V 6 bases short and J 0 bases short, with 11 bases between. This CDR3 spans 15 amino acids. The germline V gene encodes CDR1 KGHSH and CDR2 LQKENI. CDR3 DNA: TGTGCCAGCTCCAGGACAGTCGCGAACACCGGGGAGCTGTTTTTT. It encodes CASSRTVANTGELFF.

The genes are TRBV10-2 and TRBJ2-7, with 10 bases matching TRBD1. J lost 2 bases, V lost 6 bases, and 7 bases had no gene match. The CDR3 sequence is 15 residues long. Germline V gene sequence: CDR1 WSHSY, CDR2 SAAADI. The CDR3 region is CASSEGDRGTYEQYF. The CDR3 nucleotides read TGCGCCAGCAGCGAAGGGGACAGGGGAACCTACGAGCAGTACTTC.

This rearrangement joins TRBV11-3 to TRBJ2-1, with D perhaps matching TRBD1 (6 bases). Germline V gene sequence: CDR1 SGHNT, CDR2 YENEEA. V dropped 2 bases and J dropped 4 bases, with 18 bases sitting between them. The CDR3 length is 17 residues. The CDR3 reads CASSLSILTGEYNEQFF. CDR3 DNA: TGTGCCAGCAGCTTAAGTATCCTGACAGGCGAGTACAATGAGCAGTTCTTC.

This CDR3 reads CSVEGQRFDEQYF. The CDR3 DNA reads TGCAGCGTTGAGGGTCAGAGGTTCGACGAGCAGTACTTC. The chain combines TRBV29-1 with TRBJ2-7, with no clear D. There are 13 residues in the CDR3. The germline V and J ends were trimmed by 3 bases and 5 bases, with 14 bases remaining between them. Per the germline V gene, CDR1 is SQVTM and CDR2 is ANQGSEA.

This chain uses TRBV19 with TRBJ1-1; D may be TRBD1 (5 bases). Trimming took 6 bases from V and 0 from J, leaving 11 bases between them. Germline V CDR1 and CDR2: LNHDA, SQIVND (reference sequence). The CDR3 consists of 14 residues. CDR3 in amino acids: CASSDSFMNTEAFF. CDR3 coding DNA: TGTGCCAGTAGCGACAGCTTCATGAACACTGAAGCTTTCTTT.

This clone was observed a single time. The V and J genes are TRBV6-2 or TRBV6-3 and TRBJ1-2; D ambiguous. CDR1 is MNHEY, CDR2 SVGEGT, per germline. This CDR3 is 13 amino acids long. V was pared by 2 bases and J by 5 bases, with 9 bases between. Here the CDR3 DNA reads TGTGCCAGCAGTTACGTCGGGGTATATGGCTACACCTTC. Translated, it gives CASSYVGVYGYTF.

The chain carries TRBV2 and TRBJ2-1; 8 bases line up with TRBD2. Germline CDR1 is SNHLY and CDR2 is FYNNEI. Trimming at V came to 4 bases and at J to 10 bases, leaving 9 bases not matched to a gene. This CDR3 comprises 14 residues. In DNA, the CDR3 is TGTGCCAGCAGTGCCGGGAGGGCCGTCCGGGAGCAGTTCTTC. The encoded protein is CASSAGRAVREQFF. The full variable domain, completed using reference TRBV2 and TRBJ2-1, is EPEVTQTPSHQVTQMGQEVILRCVPISNHLYFYWYRQILGQKVEFLVSFYNNEISEKSEIFDDQFSVERPDGSNFTLKIRSTKLEDSAMYFCASSAGRAVREQFFGPGTRLTVL.

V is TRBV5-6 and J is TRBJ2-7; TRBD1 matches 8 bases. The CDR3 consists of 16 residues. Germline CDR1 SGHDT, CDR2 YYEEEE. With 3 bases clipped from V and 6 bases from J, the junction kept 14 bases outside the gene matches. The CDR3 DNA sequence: TGTGCCAGCAGCTGGAGGCGGGGCAGGGGGCTAGTCGAGCAGTACTTC. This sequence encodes CASSWRRGRGLVEQYF.

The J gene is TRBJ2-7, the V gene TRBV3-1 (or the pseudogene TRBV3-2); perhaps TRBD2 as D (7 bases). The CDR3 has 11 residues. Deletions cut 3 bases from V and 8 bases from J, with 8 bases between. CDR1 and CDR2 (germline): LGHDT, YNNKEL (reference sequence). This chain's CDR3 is CASSQRGQQYF. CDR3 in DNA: TGTGCCAGCAGCCAGCGGGGGCAGCAGTACTTC.

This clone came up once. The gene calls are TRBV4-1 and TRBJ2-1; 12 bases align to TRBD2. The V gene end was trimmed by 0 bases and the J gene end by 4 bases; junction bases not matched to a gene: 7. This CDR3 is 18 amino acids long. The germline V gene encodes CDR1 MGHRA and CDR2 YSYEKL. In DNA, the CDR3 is TGCGCCAGCAGCCAAGATCGGGCTAGCGGGGGGGGATACAATGAGCAGTTCTTC. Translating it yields CASSQDRASGGGYNEQFF.

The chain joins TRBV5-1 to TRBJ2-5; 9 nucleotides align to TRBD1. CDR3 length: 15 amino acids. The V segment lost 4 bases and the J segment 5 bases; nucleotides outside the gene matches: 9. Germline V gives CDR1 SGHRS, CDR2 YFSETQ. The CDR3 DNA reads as TGCGCCAGCAGCAGAACGGGACAGGGAGGCGAGACCCAGTACTTC. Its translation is CASSRTGQGGETQYF.

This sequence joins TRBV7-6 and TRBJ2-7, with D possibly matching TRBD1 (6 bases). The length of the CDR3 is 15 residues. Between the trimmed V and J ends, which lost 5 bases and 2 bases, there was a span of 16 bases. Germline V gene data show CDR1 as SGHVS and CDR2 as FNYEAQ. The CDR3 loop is CASSLSGTRTYEQYF. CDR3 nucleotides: TGTGCCAGCAGCCTTTCCGGGACACGGACCTACGAGCAGTACTTC.

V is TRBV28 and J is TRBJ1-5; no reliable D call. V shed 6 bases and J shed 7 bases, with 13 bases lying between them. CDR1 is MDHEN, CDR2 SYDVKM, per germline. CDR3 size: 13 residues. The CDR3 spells CASRREGSQPQHF. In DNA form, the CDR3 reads TGTGCCAGCAGGAGGGAGGGTTCGCAGCCCCAGCATTTT.

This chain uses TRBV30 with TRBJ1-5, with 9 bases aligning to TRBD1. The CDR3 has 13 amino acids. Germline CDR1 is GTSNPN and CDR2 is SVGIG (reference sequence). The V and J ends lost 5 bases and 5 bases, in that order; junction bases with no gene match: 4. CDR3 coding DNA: TGTGCCTGGGGGACAGGGTTTGATCAGCCCCAGCATTTT. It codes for CAWGTGFDQPQHF.

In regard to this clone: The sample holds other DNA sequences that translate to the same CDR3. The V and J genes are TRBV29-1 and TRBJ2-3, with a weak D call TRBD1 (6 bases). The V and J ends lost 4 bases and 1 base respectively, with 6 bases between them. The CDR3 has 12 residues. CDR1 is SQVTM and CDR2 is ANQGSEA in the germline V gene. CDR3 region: CSVGQGTDTQYF. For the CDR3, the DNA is TGCAGCGTTGGACAGGGCACAGATACGCAGTATTTT.

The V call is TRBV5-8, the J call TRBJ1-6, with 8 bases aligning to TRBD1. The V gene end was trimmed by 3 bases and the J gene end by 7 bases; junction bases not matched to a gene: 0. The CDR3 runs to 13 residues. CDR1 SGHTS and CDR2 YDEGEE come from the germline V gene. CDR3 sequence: CASSWDRNSPLHF. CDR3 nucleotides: TGTGCCAGCAGCTGGGACAGGAATTCACCCCTCCACTTT.